These T cell receptor beta chains were read from a single sample in a study of blood T cell repertoires in COVID-19. Some clones are missing from TCRdb's copy, which holds only in-frame ones; the method was immunoSEQ multiplex PCR. The data contain approximately 70,000 clones, 75% to 90% of them singletons. Material for sequencing was peripheral blood. The origin of the receptors is a man in his sixties or seventies who had recovered from COVID-19. Each CDR3 is given with its conserved first and last residue. The order of the fields is D gene, V gene, J gene, clone size, CDR3 DNA, CDR3 protein. A D gene is named only where the DNA matches it firmly. Only part of the rows carry a size: once, few, many, or a class if the clone is expanded.

d_gene: .
v_gene: TRBV15
j_gene: TRBJ2-5
abundance: .
CDR3nt: TGTGCCACCAGCAGAGATTCTAGGAGTTTGGAGACCCAGTACTTC
CDR3aa: CATSRDSRSLETQYF

d_gene: .
v_gene: TRBV27
j_gene: TRBJ2-7
abundance: .
CDR3nt: TGTGCCAGCAGTTCGAGTCTCGACTACGAGCAGTACTTC
CDR3aa: CASSSSLDYEQYF

d_gene: .
v_gene: TRBV7-8
j_gene: TRBJ1-5
abundance: .
CDR3nt: TGTGCCAGCAGCTTAGGGATGCAGGGTCATCAGCCCCAGCATTTT
CDR3aa: CASSLGMQGHQPQHF

d_gene: TRBD1
v_gene: TRBV7-7
j_gene: TRBJ2-7
abundance: .
CDR3nt: TGTGCCAGCAGCCCCGGGACAGTGGGGAAGCAGTACTTC
CDR3aa: CASSPGTVGKQYF

d_gene: .
v_gene: TRBV7-2
j_gene: TRBJ2-2
abundance: .
CDR3nt: TGTGCCAGCACCCATTCCCCGTCAGGGTGGACCGGGGAGCTGTTTTTT
CDR3aa: CASTHSPSGWTGELFF

d_gene: TRBD1
v_gene: TRBV16
j_gene: TRBJ2-1
abundance: .
CDR3nt: TGTGCCAGCAGCCAATCGACAGGGAGACCCTACAATGAGCAGTTCTTC
CDR3aa: CASSQSTGRPYNEQFF

d_gene: .
v_gene: TRBV6-5
j_gene: TRBJ1-1
abundance: .
CDR3nt: TGTGCCAGCAGTTACTCGTCCATGAACACTGAAGCTTTCTTT
CDR3aa: CASSYSSMNTEAFF

d_gene: TRBD1
v_gene: TRBV18
j_gene: TRBJ2-7
abundance: .
CDR3nt: TGTGCCAGCTCACCCGGACAGGGGGACCACGAGCAGTACTTC
CDR3aa: CASSPGQGDHEQYF

d_gene: .
v_gene: TRBV9
j_gene: TRBJ2-3
abundance: .
CDR3nt: TGTGCCAGCAGCGCCCGACAGGACACTAGCACAGATACGCAGTATTTT
CDR3aa: CASSARQDTSTDTQYF

d_gene: TRBD2
v_gene: TRBV18
j_gene: TRBJ2-1
abundance: .
CDR3nt: TGTGCCAGCTCACCAAGGGGTCGGGAGGCTTCTTCATCCTACAATGAGCAGTTCTTC
CDR3aa: CASSPRGREASSSYNEQFF

d_gene: TRBD1
v_gene: TRBV6-6
j_gene: TRBJ1-4
abundance: once
CDR3nt: TGTGCCACCCGACAGGGAGATGAAAAACTGTTTTTT
CDR3aa: CATRQGDEKLFF

d_gene: .
v_gene: TRBV11-2
j_gene: TRBJ1-2
abundance: .
CDR3nt: TGTGCCAGCAGCCACCCAGGTTCTCTCGACTATGGCTACACCTTC
CDR3aa: CASSHPGSLDYGYTF

d_gene: TRBD2
v_gene: TRBV3-1/TRBV3-2
j_gene: TRBJ2-3
abundance: .
CDR3nt: TGTGCCAGCAGCCAGGAAGGGACTACAAATACGCAGTATTTT
CDR3aa: CASSQEGTTNTQYF

d_gene: .
v_gene: TRBV7-9
j_gene: TRBJ2-7
abundance: .
CDR3nt: TGTGCCAGCAGCCAACCGGGAACGCCGTACGAGCAGTACTTC
CDR3aa: CASSQPGTPYEQYF

d_gene: .
v_gene: TRBV5-6
j_gene: TRBJ1-1
abundance: few
CDR3nt: TGTGCCAGCAGCTTGGTAAGGAGACCTAACACTGAAGCTTTCTTT
CDR3aa: CASSLVRRPNTEAFF

d_gene: .
v_gene: TRBV5-4
j_gene: TRBJ2-5
abundance: .
CDR3nt: TGTGCCAGCAGCCGAAGTGACGGCGCCCGGGGGACCCAGTACTTC
CDR3aa: CASSRSDGARGTQYF

d_gene: TRBD2
v_gene: TRBV3-1/TRBV3-2
j_gene: TRBJ2-1
abundance: .
CDR3nt: TGTGCCAGCAGCCAAGATAACGGGGGGGCCTTTTGGAATGAGCAGTTCTTC
CDR3aa: CASSQDNGGAFWNEQFF

d_gene: TRBD1
v_gene: TRBV5-1
j_gene: TRBJ1-2
abundance: .
CDR3nt: TGCGCCAGCAGCTTGGCCCAGGGGGCGTATGGCTACACCTTC
CDR3aa: CASSLAQGAYGYTF

d_gene: .
v_gene: TRBV19
j_gene: TRBJ1-1
abundance: once
CDR3nt: TGTGCCAGTAGTTACGACAATTTAATACAGACGAACACTGAAGCTTTCTTT
CDR3aa: CASSYDNLIQTNTEAFF

d_gene: .
v_gene: TRBV3-1/TRBV3-2
j_gene: TRBJ1-5
abundance: few
CDR3nt: TGTGCCAGCAGCCAGACAGATCAGCCCCAGCATTTT
CDR3aa: CASSQTDQPQHF

d_gene: .
v_gene: TRBV11-3
j_gene: TRBJ1-1
abundance: .
CDR3nt: TGTGCCAGCAGCCCTCTAACCGATGAAGCTTTCTTT
CDR3aa: CASSPLTDEAFF

d_gene: TRBD2
v_gene: TRBV30
j_gene: TRBJ2-3
abundance: .
CDR3nt: TGTGCCTGGACCTTACGAGCGGGGGAGAGAGATACGCAGTATTTT
CDR3aa: CAWTLRAGERDTQYF

d_gene: .
v_gene: TRBV29-1
j_gene: TRBJ1-2
abundance: few
CDR3nt: TGCAGCATCAGAGGGAGTAACTATGGCTACACCTTC
CDR3aa: CSIRGSNYGYTF

d_gene: .
v_gene: TRBV11-2
j_gene: TRBJ1-2
abundance: .
CDR3nt: TGTGCCAGCAGCGAACAGGGCTATGGCTACACCTTC
CDR3aa: CASSEQGYGYTF

d_gene: TRBD1
v_gene: TRBV4-3
j_gene: TRBJ2-1
abundance: .
CDR3nt: TGCGCCAGCAGCCAAGAAATTTCCGGACAGGGGAATGAGCAGTTCTTC
CDR3aa: CASSQEISGQGNEQFF